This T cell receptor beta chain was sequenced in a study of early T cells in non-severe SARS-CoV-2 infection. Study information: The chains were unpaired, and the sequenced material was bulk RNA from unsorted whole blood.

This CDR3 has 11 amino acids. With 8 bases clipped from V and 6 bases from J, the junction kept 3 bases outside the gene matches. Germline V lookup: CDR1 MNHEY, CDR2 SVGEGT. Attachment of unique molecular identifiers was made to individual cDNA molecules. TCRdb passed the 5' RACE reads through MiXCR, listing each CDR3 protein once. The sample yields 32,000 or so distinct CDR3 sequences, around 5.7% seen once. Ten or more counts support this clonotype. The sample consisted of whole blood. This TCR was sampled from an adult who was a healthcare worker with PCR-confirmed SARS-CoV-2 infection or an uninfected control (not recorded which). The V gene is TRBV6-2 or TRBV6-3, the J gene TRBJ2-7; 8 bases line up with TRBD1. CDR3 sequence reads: CASFDRGEQYF. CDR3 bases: TGTGCCAGCTTTGACAGGGGCGAGCAGTACTTC.